A single TCR beta chain is shown here with its context. The CDR3 sequence is 15 residues long. Looked up from germline, CDR1 is GTSNPN and CDR2 is SVGIG (reference sequence). The trim removed 5 bases at V and 3 bases at J, leaving 12 bases unmatched. The data were obtained in a study of cytomegalovirus exposure and HLA in healthy donors. The PCR used 60 Vbeta and 13 Jbeta primers. Measured with immunoSEQ multiplex PCR; TCRdb has only the in-frame clones, and not every one. This listing includes 40,000 to 60,000 clones. The receptor was derived from a middle-aged man in good health and CMV-seropositive. The sample comprised PBMCs. The J gene is TRBJ1-1, the V gene TRBV30; 7 nucleotides align to TRBD1. The CDR3 sequence: CAWFRRGRRDTEAFF. Written as DNA, the CDR3 is TGTGCCTGGTTTCGGAGGGGGCGCCGGGACACTGAAGCTTTCTTT.